Listed below are T cell receptor beta chains from one sample, sequenced in a study of OX40 agonist ivuxolimab in advanced cancers. The repertoire was sequenced with immunoSEQ multiplex PCR; TCRdb's copy has only in-frame clones and lacks some. The top ten hold 8.7% of the sample, which has 50,000 to 65,000 clones, less than 95% seen once. Sequenced material: CD4+ or CD8+ T cells sorted from blood, taken in a trial of the OX40 agonist ivuxolimab. The receptors here all came from an adult with an advanced solid tumor such as melanoma, head and neck, liver or kidney cancer. Both conserved end residues are part of each CDR3. The order of the fields is clone size, D gene, V gene, J gene, CDR3 protein, CDR3 DNA. A D gene is named only where the DNA matches it firmly. A clone size is listed for some rows: how often the clone was seen (once, few, many), or a class if it is expanded.

NA	NA	TRBV29-1	TRBJ1-2	CSVEGFDYGYTF	TGCAGCGTTGAAGGCTTTGACTATGGCTACACCTTC
NA	NA	TRBV6-6	TRBJ2-1	CASSPDDNEQFF	TGTGCCAGCAGTCCCGATGACAATGAGCAGTTCTTC
few	NA	TRBV30	TRBJ1-1	CALTGGAEAFF	TGTGCCTTAACCGGGGGGGCTGAAGCTTTCTTT
NA	NA	TRBV27	TRBJ1-5	CASSFSTDQPQHF	TGTGCCAGCAGTTTTTCGACCGATCAGCCCCAGCATTTT
NA	NA	TRBV27	TRBJ1-5	CASRPQGGSNQPQHF	TGTGCCAGCAGGCCACAGGGTGGTAGCAATCAGCCCCAGCATTTT
few	TRBD1	TRBV5-6	TRBJ1-1	CASSFEGQGEAFF	TGTGCCAGCAGCTTCGAAGGACAGGGTGAAGCTTTCTTT
NA	NA	TRBV27	TRBJ1-1	CASSHPPAQNTEAFF	TGTGCCAGCAGTCACCCACCTGCACAGAACACTGAAGCTTTCTTT
NA	TRBD2	TRBV5-1	TRBJ2-1	CASSLSGGRINEQFF	TGCGCCAGCAGCTTGAGTGGCGGGAGGATCAATGAGCAGTTCTTC
once	NA	TRBV7-9	TRBJ1-3	CASSLPRGSGNTIYF	TGTGCCAGCAGCCTCCCTAGGGGATCTGGAAACACCATATATTTT
NA	NA	TRBV4-3	TRBJ2-2	CASSQDTAGARAGELFF	TGCGCCAGCAGCCAAGATACGGCGGGGGCCCGGGCCGGGGAGCTGTTTTTT
NA	TRBD2	TRBV4-3	TRBJ2-1	CASSQVYRASGTNEQFF	TGCGCCAGCAGCCAAGTTTATCGTGCTAGCGGGACCAATGAGCAGTTCTTC
NA	NA	TRBV27	TRBJ2-7	CASSLPGAYEQYF	TGTGCCAGCAGTCTCCCTGGGGCCTACGAGCAGTACTTC
NA	NA	TRBV11-3	TRBJ1-1	CASSPTGAMNTEAFF	TGTGCCAGCAGCCCTACGGGGGCAATGAACACTGAAGCTTTCTTT
NA	TRBD1	TRBV27	TRBJ1-1	CASSLRTGGLGTEAFF	TGTGCCAGCAGTCTCCGGACAGGGGGCTTAGGCACTGAAGCTTTCTTT
NA	NA	TRBV29-1	TRBJ1-1	CSVGRDIYAGEAFF	TGCAGCGTTGGAAGGGACATTTACGCGGGTGAAGCTTTCTTT
NA	NA	TRBV10-3	TRBJ1-1	CAISEPRGQWTEAFF	TGTGCCATCAGTGAGCCGAGAGGGCAATGGACTGAAGCTTTCTTT
NA	TRBD1	TRBV7-9	TRBJ2-7	CASSGTGAYYEQYF	TGTGCCAGCAGCGGGACAGGGGCCTACTACGAGCAGTACTTC
NA	NA	TRBV27	TRBJ2-3	CASSSRSANTDTQYF	TGTGCCAGCAGTTCACGATCGGCAAACACAGATACGCAGTATTTT
NA	TRBD1	TRBV5-4	TRBJ2-7	CASSLPDRGTEQYF	TGTGCCAGCAGCTTACCGGACAGGGGGACCGAGCAGTACTTC
NA	NA	TRBV11-2	TRBJ2-3	CASSLGSGLVVADTQYF	TGTGCCAGCAGCCTCGGCTCCGGGCTAGTAGTCGCAGATACGCAGTATTTT
NA	NA	TRBV13	TRBJ1-1	CASSSMGGMNTEAFF	TGTGCCAGCAGCTCGATGGGGGGCATGAACACTGAAGCTTTCTTT
NA	NA	TRBV4-1	TRBJ2-1	CASSQLTGDSSYNEQFF	TGCGCCAGCAGCCAGCTAACCGGGGATAGCTCCTACAATGAGCAGTTCTTC
once	TRBD2	TRBV7-9	TRBJ2-7	CASSLIGGRAYEQYF	TGTGCCAGCAGCTTAATCGGCGGGAGGGCCTACGAGCAGTACTTC
NA	TRBD1	TRBV19	TRBJ1-5	CASSSGTGLFQPQHF	TGTGCCAGTAGTTCCGGGACAGGGTTATTTCAGCCCCAGCATTTT
NA	NA	TRBV4-1	TRBJ2-1	CASSLEFNWNEQFF	TGCGCCAGCAGCCTAGAGTTTAATTGGAATGAGCAGTTCTTC
NA	NA	TRBV28	TRBJ1-1	CASSPTRDPIF	TGTGCCAGCAGTCCTACTCGGGACCCCATCTTT
NA	NA	TRBV11-3	TRBJ2-3	CASSSRLSDTQYF	TGTGCCAGCAGCTCACGTTTATCAGATACGCAGTATTTT
NA	TRBD1	TRBV27	TRBJ1-2	CASQLGGPTGDGYTF	TGTGCCAGCCAGCTAGGGGGCCCTACGGGCGATGGCTACACCTTC
NA	NA	TRBV5-1	TRBJ1-1	CASSLTGINTEAFF	TGCGCCAGCAGCTTGACAGGAATTAACACTGAAGCTTTCTTT
NA	NA	TRBV5-5	TRBJ1-3	CASSLGHPRNTIYF	TGTGCCAGCAGCTTGGGACACCCTCGGAACACCATATATTTT
medium-sized	NA	TRBV6-5	TRBJ2-6	CASSYEISGANVLTF	TGTGCCAGCAGTTACGAGATCTCTGGGGCCAACGTCCTGACTTTC
NA	TRBD1	TRBV4-1	TRBJ1-1	CASSQVSGQGLRYTEAFF	TGCGCCAGCAGCCAAGTTTCGGGACAGGGGCTAAGGTACACTGAAGCTTTCTTT
NA	TRBD1	TRBV28	TRBJ2-3	CASKPEGGLDTQYF	TGTGCCAGCAAACCTGAAGGGGGCTTAGATACGCAGTATTTT
NA	TRBD1	TRBV27	TRBJ1-4	CASSLSFRGEKLFF	TGTGCCAGCAGTTTATCCTTCAGGGGGGAAAAACTGTTTTTT
NA	NA	TRBV7-9	TRBJ2-1	CASTRSIAPSSYNEQFF	TGTGCCAGCACTCGATCAATAGCCCCGTCCTCCTACAATGAGCAGTTCTTC
NA	TRBD2	TRBV7-3	TRBJ2-3	CASSSSGPTDTQYF	TGTGCCAGCAGTTCTAGCGGCCCCACAGATACGCAGTATTTT
NA	NA	TRBV7-7	TRBJ1-1	CASSLERGFSAYQNTEAFF	TGTGCTAGCAGCTTAGAACGCGGCTTTTCAGCATACCAGAACACTGAAGCTTTCTTT
NA	NA	TRBV6-1	TRBJ1-2	CASSEERQPLYGYTF	TGTGCCAGCAGTGAAGAAAGGCAGCCGCTCTATGGCTACACCTTC
NA	NA	TRBV27	TRBJ2-7	CASSLLRDRSYEQYF	TGTGCCAGCAGTTTATTGAGGGACCGCTCCTACGAGCAGTACTTC
NA	TRBD2	TRBV9	TRBJ2-1	CASSVAGAANEQFF	TGTGCCAGCAGCGTCGCGGGAGCCGCCAATGAGCAGTTCTTC
NA	NA	TRBV5-1	TRBJ2-7	CASSLAAFRDTNTQGQYF	TGCGCCAGCAGCTTGGCGGCTTTCCGGGACACCAATACCCAGGGGCAGTACTTC
once	TRBD1	TRBV7-3	TRBJ2-1	CASSPGQGLGNEQFF	TGTGCCAGCAGCCCCGGACAGGGGTTGGGAAATGAGCAGTTCTTC
once	NA	TRBV7-6	TRBJ2-7	CASSAGTFYEQYF	TGTGCCAGCAGCGCCGGGACATTCTACGAGCAGTACTTC
NA	NA	TRBV7-9	TRBJ2-5	CASSLLEPGQGETQYF	TGTGCCAGCAGCTTACTCGAGCCGGGACAAGGGGAGACCCAGTACTTC
NA	NA	TRBV27	TRBJ1-5	CASSLGARSNQPQHF	TGTGCCAGCAGTTTAGGGGCAAGGAGCAATCAGCCCCAGCATTTT
NA	NA	TRBV4-3	TRBJ1-3	CASSPTGGSGNTIYF	TGCGCCAGCAGCCCAACCGGCGGGAGTGGAAACACCATATATTTT
NA	NA	TRBV27	TRBJ2-6	CASSLSLAGANVLTF	TGTGCCAGCAGTTTATCGTTAGCGGGGGCCAACGTCCTGACTTTC